The TCR beta chain described here comes from a study of shared clonotypes between healthy human individuals. The CDR3 is 14 amino acids. V lost 3 bases, J lost 5 bases, and 11 bases lay in between. In germline, CDR1 is WSHSY, CDR2 SAAADI. The test was conducted at deep level. The authors distributed each subset's genomic DNA evenly over several immunoSEQ plates. As processed by the authors: Because ImmunoSEQ provided only junction sequences with no quality scores, the filtering differed. Repertoires were generated with immunoSEQ multiplex PCR, while TCRdb's copy carries only in-frame clones and drops some. V and J calls and clone size are those listed in that table; D and trimming were worked out from the DNA. The sample includes about 520,000 clones, around 73% seen only once; the top ten take about 11%. Adult donors, all healthy and HIV-negative, had no recent acute infections or vaccinations.

This clonotype originated in a woman aged 35 to 49 in good health. Some clones in this sample may be carry-over from other donors' samples. The V gene is TRBV10-2, the J gene TRBJ1-5, with D possibly TRBD1 on 5 matching bases. Sequencing was done on a sample of PBMCs. The CDR3 DNA reads as TGCGCCAGCAGTGAATGGGGGATAGATCAGCCCCAGCATTTT. As protein: CASSEWGIDQPQHF.